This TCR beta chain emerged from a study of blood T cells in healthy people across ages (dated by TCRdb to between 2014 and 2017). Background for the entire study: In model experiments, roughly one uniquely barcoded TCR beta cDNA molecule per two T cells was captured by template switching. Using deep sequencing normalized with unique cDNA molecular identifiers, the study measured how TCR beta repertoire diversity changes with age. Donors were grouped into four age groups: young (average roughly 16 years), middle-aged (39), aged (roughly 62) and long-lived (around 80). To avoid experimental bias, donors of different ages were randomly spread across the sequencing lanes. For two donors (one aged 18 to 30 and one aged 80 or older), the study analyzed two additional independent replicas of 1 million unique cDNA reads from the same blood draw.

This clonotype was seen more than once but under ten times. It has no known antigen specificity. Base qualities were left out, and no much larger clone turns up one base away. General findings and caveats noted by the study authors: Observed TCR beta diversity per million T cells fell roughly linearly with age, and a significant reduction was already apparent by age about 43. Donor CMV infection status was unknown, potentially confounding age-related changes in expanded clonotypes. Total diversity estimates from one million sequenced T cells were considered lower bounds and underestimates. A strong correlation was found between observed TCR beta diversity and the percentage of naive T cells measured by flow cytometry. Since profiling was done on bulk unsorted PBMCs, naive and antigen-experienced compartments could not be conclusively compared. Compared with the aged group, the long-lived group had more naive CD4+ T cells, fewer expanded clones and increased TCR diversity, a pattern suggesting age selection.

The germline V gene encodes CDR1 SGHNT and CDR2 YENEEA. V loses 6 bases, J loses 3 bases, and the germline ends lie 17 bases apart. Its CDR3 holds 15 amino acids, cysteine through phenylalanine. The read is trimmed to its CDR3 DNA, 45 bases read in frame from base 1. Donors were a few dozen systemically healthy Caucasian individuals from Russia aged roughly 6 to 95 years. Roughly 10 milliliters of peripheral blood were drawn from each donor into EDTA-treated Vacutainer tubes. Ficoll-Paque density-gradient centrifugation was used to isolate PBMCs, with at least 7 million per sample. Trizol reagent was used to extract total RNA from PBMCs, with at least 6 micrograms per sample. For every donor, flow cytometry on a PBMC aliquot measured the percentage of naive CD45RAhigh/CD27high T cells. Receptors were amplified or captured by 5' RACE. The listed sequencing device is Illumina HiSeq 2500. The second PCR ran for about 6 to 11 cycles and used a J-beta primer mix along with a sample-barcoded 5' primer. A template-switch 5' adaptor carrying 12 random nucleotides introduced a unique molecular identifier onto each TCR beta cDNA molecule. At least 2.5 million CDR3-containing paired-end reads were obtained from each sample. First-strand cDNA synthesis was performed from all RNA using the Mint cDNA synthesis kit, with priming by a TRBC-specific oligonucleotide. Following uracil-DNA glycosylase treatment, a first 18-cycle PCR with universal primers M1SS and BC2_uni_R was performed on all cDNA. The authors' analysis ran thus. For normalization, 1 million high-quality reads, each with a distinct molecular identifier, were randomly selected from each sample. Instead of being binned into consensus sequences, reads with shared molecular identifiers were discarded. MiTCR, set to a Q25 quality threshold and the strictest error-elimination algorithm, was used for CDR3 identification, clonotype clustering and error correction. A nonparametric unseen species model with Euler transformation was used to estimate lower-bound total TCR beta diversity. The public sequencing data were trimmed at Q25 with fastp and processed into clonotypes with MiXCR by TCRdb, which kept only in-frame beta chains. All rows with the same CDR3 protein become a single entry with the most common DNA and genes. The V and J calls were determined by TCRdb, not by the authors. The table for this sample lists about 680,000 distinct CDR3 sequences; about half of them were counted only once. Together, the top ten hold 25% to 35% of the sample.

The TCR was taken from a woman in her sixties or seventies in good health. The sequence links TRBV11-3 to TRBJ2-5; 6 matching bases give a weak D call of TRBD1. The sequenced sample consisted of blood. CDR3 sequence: CASSRQGSREETQYF. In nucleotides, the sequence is TGTGCCAGCAGTCGTCAGGGGTCTAGAGAAGAGACCCAGTACTTC.